This TCR beta chain was documented in a study of T cells in Graves' hyperthyroidism and ophthalmopathy. Study-level findings and limits: In blood, most of the thyroid clonotypes expanded above 0.001 were also present.

TCR beta CDR3 regions were amplified from RNA transcripts. The primer set for the first-round RT-PCR of the TCR CDR3 was HTBI. A single record per CDR3 protein comes from TCRdb applying MiXCR to the multiplex PCR reads. Found here are hundreds of thousands of distinct CDR3 sequences, less than 30% of them singletons; the top ten hold about a quarter. Trimming took 10 bases from V and 4 from J; bases not matched to a gene: 5. The CDR3 loop spans 12 amino acids. Germline assignment: CDR1 ENHRY and CDR2 SYGVKD. This clonotype was counted at least ten times. What it binds is not known. Sequences were obtained from blood. The rearrangement links TRBV10-3 to TRBJ1-1; TRBD1 aligns across 8 bases. The origin of this receptor is a man in his forties or fifties with Graves' hyperthyroidism that later progressed to Graves' ophthalmopathy. CDR3 nucleotides: TGTGCCACACAGGGGGTTCGCACTGAAGCTTTCTTT. Translated, it gives CATQGVRTEAFF.